The 25 T cell receptor beta chains reported below all come from one sample, sequenced in a study of CD8 T cells in Susac syndrome. RNA, at about 0.45 to 1 ug, was reverse transcribed with random hexamers. TCRdb itself ran the immunoSEQ multiplex PCR reads through MiXCR, one entry per CDR3 protein. The sample carries roughly 250,000 distinct CDR3 sequences, less than 96% recorded once. Sequencing input: CD4+ T cells from PBMCs. Every receptor here comes from a human donor with Susac syndrome.

The chain combines TRBV12-3 or TRBV12-4 with TRBJ2-3; 7 nucleotides line up with TRBD2. CDR3 length: 13 amino acids. Losses at the gene ends were 8 bases for V and 2 bases for J; bases not matched to a gene: 4. The CDR3 region has the DNA TGTGCCAGCCAGCGGGGTTACACAGATACGCAGTATTTT. Its translation is CASQRGYTDTQYF.

The CDR3 bases are TGCGCCAGCAGCTTGGTTCCGAGTTTTTCGGTGGAGCAGTTCTTC. Amino acids: CASSLVPSFSVEQFF. This chain connects TRBV5-1 to TRBJ2-1; D gene ambiguous. Germline V gene sequence: CDR1 SGHRS, CDR2 YFSETQ. CDR3 length: 15 amino acids. The V and J ends lost 0 bases and 10 bases respectively, with 17 bases between them.

The chain joins TRBV27 to TRBJ2-7; D gene ambiguous. The V gene lost 4 bases and the J gene lost 2 bases, with 12 bases spanning the gap. The germline gives CDR1 MNHEY, CDR2 SMNVEV (reference sequence). CDR3 length: 14 residues. CDR3 nucleotides: TGTGCCAGCAGTTCGGCAGGCGTTCCCTACGAGCAGTACTTC. Amino acids: CASSSAGVPYEQYF.

This chain connects TRBV28 to TRBJ2-2, with D maybe TRBD1 (6 bases). From germline, CDR1 is MDHEN and CDR2 SYDVKM. The CDR3 is made up of 15 amino acids. The germline V and J ends were trimmed by 2 bases and 4 bases, with 11 bases remaining between them. CDR3 bases: TGTGCCAGCAGTTTACTTGGACAGTTCACCGGGGAGCTGTTTTTT. It codes for CASSLLGQFTGELFF.

J is TRBJ2-3 and V is TRBV10-3; maybe TRBD2 (5 bases). V lost 10 bases and J lost 4, with 9 bases in between. This CDR3 has 11 amino acids. Germline V gene lookup returns CDR1 ENHRY and CDR2 SYGVKD. In DNA, the CDR3 is TGTGCCACCGGGAAGGCAGATACGCAGTATTTT. It specifies CATGKADTQYF.

This clonotype was counted once. The chain couples TRBV29-1 to TRBJ1-3, with D unresolved. The V and J ends lost 4 bases and 0 bases respectively, with 13 bases between them. The CDR3 has 15 amino acids. From germline, CDR1 is SQVTM and CDR2 ANQGSEA. CDR3 protein: CSVAVLVDSGNTIYF. The CDR3 DNA reads TGCAGCGTTGCGGTCCTGGTCGACTCTGGAAACACCATATATTTT.

This clonotype has more than one count but fewer than ten. The chain employs TRBV5-4 and TRBJ1-5; D not certain. This CDR3 region has 12 residues. CDR1 SGHNT and CDR2 YYREEE come from the germline V gene (reference sequence). Trimming took 2 bases from V and 6 from J, leaving 6 bases between them. As DNA, the CDR3 is TGTGCCAGCAGCTTAGATAGTCAGCCCCAGCATTTT. This codes for CASSLDSQPQHF.

This chain connects TRBV30 to TRBJ1-3; D is unresolved. Germline V gene data show CDR1 as GTSNPN and CDR2 as SVGIG (reference sequence). The CDR3 sequence is 15 residues long. Trimming took off 0 bases at V and 0 bases at J, with 9 bases between the two ends. Here the CDR3 reads CAWSVRSSSGNTIYF. CDR3 nucleotide sequence: TGTGCCTGGAGTGTACGCAGTAGCTCTGGAAACACCATATATTTT. The whole variable domain, remainder taken from reference TRBV30 and TRBJ1-3, is SQTIHQWPATLVQPVGSPLSLECTVEGTSNPNLYWYRQAAGRGLQLLFYSVGIGQISSEVPQNLSASRPQDRQFILSSKKLLLSDSGFYLCAWSVRSSSGNTIYFGEGSWLTVV.

This chain joins TRBV30 and TRBJ1-2, with TRBD1 as a possible D gene (5 bases). The germline V gene has CDR1 GTSNPN and CDR2 SVGIG (reference sequence). The CDR3 contains 12 residues. V was clipped by 0 bases and J by 7 bases, with 9 bases between them. DNA for the CDR3: TGTGCCTGGAGTGTGGGGGATTTTGGCTACACCTTC. It encodes CAWSVGDFGYTF. The entire variable domain, with the rest obtained from reference TRBV30 and TRBJ1-2, is as follows: SQTIHQWPATLVQPVGSPLSLECTVEGTSNPNLYWYRQAAGRGLQLLFYSVGIGQISSEVPQNLSASRPQDRQFILSSKKLLLSDSGFYLCAWSVGDFGYTFGSGTRLTVV.

The rearrangement links TRBV18 to TRBJ2-6; possibly TRBD1 for D (6 bases). CDR1 is KGHSH, CDR2 LQKENI, per germline. The CDR3 contains 18 residues. V was cut by 0 bases and J by 2 bases, with 14 bases left in between. The CDR3 bases are TGTGCCAGCTCACCACCGGGAGTTGGGGGCACTGGGGCCAACGTCCTGACTTTC. Translating it yields CASSPPGVGGTGANVLTF. The full variable domain, with the rest looked up from reference TRBV18 and TRBJ2-6, is NAGVMQNPRHLVRRRGQEARLRCSPMKGHSHVYWYRQLPEEGLKFMVYLQKENIIDESGMPKERFSAEFPKEGPSILRIQQVVRGDSAAYFCASSPPGVGGTGANVLTFGAGSRLTVL.

The chain joins TRBV20-1 to TRBJ2-7; TRBD2 agrees at 10 bases. Germline CDR1 DFQATT, CDR2 SNEGSKA (reference sequence). This CDR3 has 14 residues. Trimming cost V 4 bases and J 2 bases; bases outside gene matches: 5. This CDR3 reads CSATGTSVTYEQYF. CDR3 in DNA: TGCAGTGCTACCGGGACTAGCGTCACCTACGAGCAGTACTTC.

This clonotype appeared a few times. The chain employs TRBV6-5 and TRBJ1-5, with TRBD1 matching 7 bases. Germline V lookup: CDR1 MNHEY, CDR2 SVGAGI. CDR3 length: 14 residues. V was clipped by 4 bases and J by 2 bases; unmatched bases: 2. CDR3 loop: CASSSQGGNQPQHF. The CDR3 nucleotides are TGTGCCAGCAGTTCCCAGGGGGGCAATCAGCCCCAGCATTTT.

This clonotype was recorded only once. The gene calls are TRBV4-2 and TRBJ1-1, with D perhaps TRBD1 (5 bases). The CDR3 length is 13 residues. V lost 6 bases and J 9 bases, leaving 17 bases between the germline ends. Germline V CDR1 and CDR2: LGHNA, YNFKEQ. CDR3 sequence (DNA): TGTGCCAGCAGGGGGGACCCGGGGAAACAAGCTTTCTTT. Amino acid sequence: CASRGDPGKQAFF.

This chain joins TRBV5-1 and TRBJ2-7; 7 nucleotides match TRBD1. With V trimmed by 4 bases and J by 6 bases, 7 bases remained unmatched. This CDR3 region has 13 residues. Germline lookup yields CDR1 SGHRS and CDR2 YFSETQ. CDR3 amino acids: CASSMDRPTEQYF. The CDR3 DNA sequence: TGCGCCAGCAGCATGGACAGGCCCACCGAGCAGTACTTC.

This chain uses TRBV2 with TRBJ2-5, with 11 bases lining up with TRBD2. The germline CDR1 and CDR2 sequences are SNHLY and FYNNEI. This CDR3 is built from 14 residues. V shed 6 bases, J shed 5 bases, and the junction held 5 bases outside the gene matches. CDR3 coding DNA: TGTGCCAGCAGACTAGCGGGAGCGTGGGAGACCCAGTACTTC. It is translated as CASRLAGAWETQYF.

The V and J genes are TRBV29-1 and TRBJ1-1, with D possibly matching TRBD1 (5 bases). Germline CDR1 is SQVTM and CDR2 is ANQGSEA. This CDR3 is 14 amino acids long. Trimming left V 3 bases short and J 1 base short, with 12 bases between. CDR3 sequence reads: CSVEGLARNTEAFF. As DNA, the CDR3 is TGCAGCGTTGAGGGGCTCGCAAGGAACACTGAAGCTTTCTTT. The entire variable domain, with the rest obtained from reference TRBV29-1 and TRBJ1-1, is as follows: SAVISQKPSRDICQRGTSLTIQCQVDSQVTMMFWYRQQPGQSLTLIATANQGSEATYESGFVIDKFPISRPNLTFSTLTVSNMSPEDSSIYLCSVEGLARNTEAFFGQGTRLTVV.

The J gene is TRBJ2-1, the V gene TRBV30; TRBD2 matches at 8 bases. Trimming at V came to 2 bases and at J to 8 bases, leaving 11 bases not matched to a gene. There are 15 residues in the CDR3. In germline, CDR1 is GTSNPN, CDR2 SVGIG (reference sequence). As DNA, the CDR3 is TGTGCCTGGAGTTTCGCGGGAGGTAGTGGTCATGAGCAGTTCTTC. Amino acid sequence: CAWSFAGGSGHEQFF.

The J gene is TRBJ2-7, the V gene TRBV6-5, with D unclear. V lost 7 bases and J lost 13, with 17 bases in between. CDR1 and CDR2 from the germline V gene are MNHEY and SVGAGI. The CDR3 runs to 11 residues. The CDR3 sequence: CASTDLKGRYF. CDR3 sequence (DNA): TGTGCCAGCACCGACCTGAAGGGTAGATACTTC.

The CDR3 spells CASSQVKGREFHEQYF. The CDR3, as DNA: TGCGCCAGCAGCCAAGTGAAGGGGCGGGAGTTCCACGAGCAGTACTTC. The chain is built from TRBV4-1 and TRBJ2-7, with TRBD2 matching 7 bases. The CDR3 is made up of 16 amino acids. The germline gives CDR1 MGHRA, CDR2 YSYEKL. V dropped 1 base and J dropped 5; count of bases not matched to a gene: 11.

The V and J genes are TRBV20-1 and TRBJ2-7; tentative D call: TRBD1 (8 bases). Trimming removed 6 bases at V and 3 bases at J, with 18 bases between. This CDR3 region has 14 residues. Germline loops: CDR1 DFQATT, CDR2 SNEGSKA (reference sequence). The CDR3 bases are TGCAGTGCCACGTACAGGGGGGGCCACTACGAGCAGTACTTC. It codes for CSATYRGGHYEQYF.

The V gene is TRBV10-3, the J gene TRBJ2-2, with 12 bases fitting TRBD2. Germline loops: CDR1 ENHRY, CDR2 SYGVKD. V shed 10 bases and J 0 bases; nucleotides not matched to a gene: 18. This CDR3 region has 20 residues. CDR3 region: CATSLPHRTSGKTNTGELFF. DNA of the CDR3: TGTGCCACCAGCCTACCTCACCGGACTAGCGGGAAAACGAACACCGGGGAGCTGTTTTTT.

This chain connects TRBV29-1 to TRBJ2-1, with D perhaps TRBD2 (5 bases). This CDR3 comprises 14 residues. Per the germline V gene, CDR1 is SQVTM and CDR2 is ANQGSEA. V was clipped by 3 bases and J by 2 bases, with 11 bases between them. CDR3 protein: CSVEVAFTYNEQFF. CDR3 nucleotide sequence: TGCAGCGTTGAGGTAGCGTTCACCTACAATGAGCAGTTCTTC.

The CDR3 region is CASSLDPTGETQYF. CDR3 sequence (DNA): TGTGCCAGCAGCTTAGATCCAACGGGGGAGACCCAGTACTTC. The chain has TRBV7-9 and TRBJ2-5; perhaps TRBD2 as D (5 bases). Germline lookup yields CDR1 SEHNR and CDR2 FQNEAQ (reference sequence). The CDR3 runs to 14 residues. V lost 1 base, J lost 5 bases, and 11 bases lay in between. The full variable domain, completed using reference TRBV7-9 and TRBJ2-5, is DTGVSQNPRHKITKRGQNVTFRCDPISEHNRLYWYRQTLGQGPEFLTYFQNEAQLEKSRLLSDRFSAERPKGSFSTLEIQRTEQGDSAMYLCASSLDPTGETQYFGPGTRLLVL.

The chain combines TRBV5-1 with TRBJ1-2; D may be TRBD1 (6 bases). V was pared by 6 bases and J by 8 bases, with 14 bases between. The CDR3 loop spans 12 amino acids. Germline lookup yields CDR1 SGHRS and CDR2 YFSETQ. The chain's CDR3 is CASTLGQRGYTF. The CDR3 DNA sequence: TGCGCCAGCACCCTTGGACAGCGCGGCTACACCTTC.

V and J are TRBV20-1 and TRBJ1-2; 7 bases are shared with TRBD1. V dropped 3 bases and J dropped 4; count of bases not matched to a gene: 8. The CDR3 extends over 14 amino acids. Germline V gives CDR1 DFQATT, CDR2 SNEGSKA (reference sequence). This chain's CDR3 is CSARETGSSYGYTF. The DNA of the CDR3 is TGCAGTGCTAGGGAGACAGGGAGCAGCTATGGCTACACCTTC.